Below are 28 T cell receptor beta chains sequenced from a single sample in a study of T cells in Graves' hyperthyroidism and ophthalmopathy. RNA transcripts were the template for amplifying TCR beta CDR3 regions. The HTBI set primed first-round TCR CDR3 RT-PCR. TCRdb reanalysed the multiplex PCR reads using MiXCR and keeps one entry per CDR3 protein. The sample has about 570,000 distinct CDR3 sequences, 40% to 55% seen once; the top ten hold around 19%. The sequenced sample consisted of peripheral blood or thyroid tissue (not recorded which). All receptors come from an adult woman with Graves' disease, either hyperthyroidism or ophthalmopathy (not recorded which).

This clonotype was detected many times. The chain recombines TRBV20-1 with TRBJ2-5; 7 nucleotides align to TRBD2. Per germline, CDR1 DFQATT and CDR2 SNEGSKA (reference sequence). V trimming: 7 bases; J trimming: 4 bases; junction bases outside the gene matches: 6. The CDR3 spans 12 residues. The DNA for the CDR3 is TGCAGTGGTTCGGGCGGGAGAGAGACCCAGTACTTC. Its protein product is CSGSGGRETQYF.

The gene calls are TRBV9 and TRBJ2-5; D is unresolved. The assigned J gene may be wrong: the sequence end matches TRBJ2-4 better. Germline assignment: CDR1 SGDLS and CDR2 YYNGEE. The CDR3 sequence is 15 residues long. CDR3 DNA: TGTGCCAGCAGCTCGCTCAAAGGCCCAGAAAACATTCAGTACTTC. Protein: CASSSLKGPENIQYF.

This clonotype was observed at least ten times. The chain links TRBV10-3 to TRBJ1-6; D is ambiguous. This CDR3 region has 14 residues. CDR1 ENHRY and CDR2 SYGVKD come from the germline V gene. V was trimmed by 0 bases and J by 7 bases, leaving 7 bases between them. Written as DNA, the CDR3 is TGTGCCATCAGTGAGTCCGGGTGGAATTCACCCCTCCACTTT. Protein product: CAISESGWNSPLHF.

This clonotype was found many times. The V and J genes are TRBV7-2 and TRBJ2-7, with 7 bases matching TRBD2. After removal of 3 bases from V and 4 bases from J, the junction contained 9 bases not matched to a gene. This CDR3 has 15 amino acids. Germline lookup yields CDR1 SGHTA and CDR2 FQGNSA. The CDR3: CASSLATGRHYEQYF. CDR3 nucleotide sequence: TGTGCCAGCAGCTTGGCCACCGGGAGGCATTACGAGCAGTACTTC.

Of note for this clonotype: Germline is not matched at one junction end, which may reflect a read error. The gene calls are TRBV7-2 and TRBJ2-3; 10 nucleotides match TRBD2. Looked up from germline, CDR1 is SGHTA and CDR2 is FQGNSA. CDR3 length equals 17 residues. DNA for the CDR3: TGTGCCGGCAGCTTAGCGCCCAGCGGGAGGGCCCGTGATACGCAGTATTTT. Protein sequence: CAGSLAPSGRARDTQYF.

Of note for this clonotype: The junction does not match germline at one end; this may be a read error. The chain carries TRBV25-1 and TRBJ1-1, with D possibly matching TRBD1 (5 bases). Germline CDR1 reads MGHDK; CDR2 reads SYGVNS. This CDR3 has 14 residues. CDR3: CASSPWGLDTEAFF. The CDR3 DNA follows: TGCGCCAGCAGCCCGTGGGGCCTGGACACTGAAGCTTTCTTT.

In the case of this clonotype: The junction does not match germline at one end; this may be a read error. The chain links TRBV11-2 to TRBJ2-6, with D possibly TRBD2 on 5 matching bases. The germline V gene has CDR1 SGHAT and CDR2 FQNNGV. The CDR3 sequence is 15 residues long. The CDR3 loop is CASSFGRVGRWTEAF. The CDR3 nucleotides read TGTGCCAGCAGCTTTGGACGTGTGGGAAGGTGGACTGAAGCTTTC.

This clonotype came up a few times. The CDR3, as DNA: TGTGCCAGCAGCCTGGACAGGTTATGGCATCAGCCCCAGCATTTT. It encodes CASSLDRLWHQPQHF. V and J are TRBV6-5 and TRBJ1-5; 7 bases fit TRBD1. The CDR3 is 15 residues long. Germline CDR1 MNHEY, CDR2 SVGAGI. The V and J ends lost 6 bases and 5 bases, in that order; junction bases with no gene match: 10.

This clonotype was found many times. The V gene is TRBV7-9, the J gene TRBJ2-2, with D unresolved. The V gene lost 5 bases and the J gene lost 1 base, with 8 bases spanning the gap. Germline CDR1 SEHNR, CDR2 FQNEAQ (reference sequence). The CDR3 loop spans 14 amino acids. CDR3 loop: CASSPILNTGELFF. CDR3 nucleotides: TGTGCCAGCAGCCCCATCTTGAACACCGGGGAGCTGTTTTTT.

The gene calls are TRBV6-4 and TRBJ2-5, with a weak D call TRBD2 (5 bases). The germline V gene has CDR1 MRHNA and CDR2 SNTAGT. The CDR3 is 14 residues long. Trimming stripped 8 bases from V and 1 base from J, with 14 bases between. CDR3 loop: CASGPVGVQETQYF. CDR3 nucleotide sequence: TGTGCCAGCGGCCCCGTGGGAGTCCAAGAGACCCAGTACTTC.

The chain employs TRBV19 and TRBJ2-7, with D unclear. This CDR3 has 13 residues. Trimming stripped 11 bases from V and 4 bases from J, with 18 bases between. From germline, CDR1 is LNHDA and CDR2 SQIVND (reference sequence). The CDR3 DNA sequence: TGTGCCTGGAGTGGAGAAGTAAGATACGAGCAGTACTTC. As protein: CAWSGEVRYEQYF.

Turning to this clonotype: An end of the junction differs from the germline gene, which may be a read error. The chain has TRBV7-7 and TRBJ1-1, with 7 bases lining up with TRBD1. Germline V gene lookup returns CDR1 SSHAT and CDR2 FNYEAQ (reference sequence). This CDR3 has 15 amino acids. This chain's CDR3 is CASSLAGGQDTEAFF. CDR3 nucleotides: TGTGCTAGCAGCTTAGCGGGTGGACAGGACACTGAAGCTTTCTTT.

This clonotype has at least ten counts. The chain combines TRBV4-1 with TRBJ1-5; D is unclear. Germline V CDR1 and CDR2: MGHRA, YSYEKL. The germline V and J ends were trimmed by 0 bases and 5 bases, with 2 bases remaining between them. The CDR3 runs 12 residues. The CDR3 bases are TGCGCCAGCAGCCAAGAGCATCAGCCCCAGCATTTT. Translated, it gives CASSQEHQPQHF.

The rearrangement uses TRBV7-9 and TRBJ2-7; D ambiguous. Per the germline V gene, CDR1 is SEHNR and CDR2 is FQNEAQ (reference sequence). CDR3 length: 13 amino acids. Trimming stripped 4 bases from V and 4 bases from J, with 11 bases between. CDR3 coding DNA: TGTGCCAGCAGCTCTAGTAACCGATACGAGCAGTACTTC. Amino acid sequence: CASSSSNRYEQYF.

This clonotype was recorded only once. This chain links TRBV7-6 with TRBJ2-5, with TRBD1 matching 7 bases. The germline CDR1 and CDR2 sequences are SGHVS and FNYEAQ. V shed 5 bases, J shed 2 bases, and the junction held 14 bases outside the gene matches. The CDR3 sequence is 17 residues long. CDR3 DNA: TGTGCCAGCAGCCCCTCGGTCTCGGGGACAGAACAAGAGACCCAGTACTTC. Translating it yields CASSPSVSGTEQETQYF.

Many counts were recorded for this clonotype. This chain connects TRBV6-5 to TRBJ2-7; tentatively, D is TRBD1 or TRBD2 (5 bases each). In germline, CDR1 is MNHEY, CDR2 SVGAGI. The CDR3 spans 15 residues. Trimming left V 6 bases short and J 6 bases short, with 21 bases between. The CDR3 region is CASSPGWGNNLEQYF. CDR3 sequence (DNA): TGTGCCAGCAGCCCAGGATGGGGGAACAATCTCGAGCAGTACTTC.

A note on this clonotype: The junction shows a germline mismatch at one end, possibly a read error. In nucleotides, the CDR3 is TGTGCCATCAGAGGGGGGGAGGGGACCCAGTGCTTC. The encoded protein is CAIRGGEGTQCF. The rearrangement joins TRBV10-3 to TRBJ2-5; D possibly corresponds to TRBD2 (7 bases). Germline-derived CDR1 and CDR2 are ENHRY and SYGVKD. The CDR3 is 12 amino acids.

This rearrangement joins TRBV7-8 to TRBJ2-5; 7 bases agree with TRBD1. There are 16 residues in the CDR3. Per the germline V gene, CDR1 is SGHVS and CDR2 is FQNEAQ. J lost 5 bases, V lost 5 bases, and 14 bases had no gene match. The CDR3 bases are TGTGCCAGCAGCATACGCCGGACAGGATTATTCGAGACCCAGTACTTC. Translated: CASSIRRTGLFETQYF. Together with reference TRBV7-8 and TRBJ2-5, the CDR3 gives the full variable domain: GAGVSQSPRYKVAKRGQDVALRCDPISGHVSLFWYQQALGQGPEFLTYFQNEAQLDKSGLPSDRFFAERPEGSVSTLKIQRTQQEDSAVYLCASSIRRTGLFETQYFGPGTRLLVL.

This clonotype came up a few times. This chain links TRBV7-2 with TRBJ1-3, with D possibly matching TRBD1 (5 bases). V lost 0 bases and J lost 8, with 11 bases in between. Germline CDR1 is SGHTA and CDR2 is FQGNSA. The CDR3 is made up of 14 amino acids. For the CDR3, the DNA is TGTGCCAGCAGCTTAGCAGGGGTTGGGTACACCATATATTTT. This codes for CASSLAGVGYTIYF. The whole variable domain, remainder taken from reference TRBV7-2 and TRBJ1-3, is GAGVSQSPSNKVTEKGKDVELRCDPISGHTALYWYRQSLGQGLEFLIYFQGNSAPDKSGLPSDRFSAERTGGSVSTLTIQRTQQEDSAVYLCASSLAGVGYTIYFGEGSWLTVV.

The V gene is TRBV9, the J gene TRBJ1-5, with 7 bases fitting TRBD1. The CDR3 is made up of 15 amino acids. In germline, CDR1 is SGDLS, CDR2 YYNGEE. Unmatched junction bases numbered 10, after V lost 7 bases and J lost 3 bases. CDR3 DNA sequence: TGTGCCAGCTTCACCGAGGACAGGCCCAATCAGCCCCAGCATTTT. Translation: CASFTEDRPNQPQHF.

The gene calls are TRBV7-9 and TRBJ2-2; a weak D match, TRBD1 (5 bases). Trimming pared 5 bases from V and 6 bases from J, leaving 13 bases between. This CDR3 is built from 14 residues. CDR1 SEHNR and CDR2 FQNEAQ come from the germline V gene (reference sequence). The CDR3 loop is CASSGPGRAGELFF. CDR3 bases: TGTGCCAGCAGCGGACCCGGCAGGGCCGGGGAGCTGTTTTTT.

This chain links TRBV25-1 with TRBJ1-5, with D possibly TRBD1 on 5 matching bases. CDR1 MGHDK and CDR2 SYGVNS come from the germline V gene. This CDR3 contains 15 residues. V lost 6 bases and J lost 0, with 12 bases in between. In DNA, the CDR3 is TGTGCCAGCAGGGGTTTGGGGGTTAGCAATCAGCCCCAGCATTTT. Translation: CASRGLGVSNQPQHF.

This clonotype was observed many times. This CDR3 reads CASSRMGGNTEAFF. CDR3 nucleotide sequence: TGCGCCAGCAGCCGGATGGGGGGGAACACTGAAGCTTTCTTT. The V gene is TRBV4-1, the J gene TRBJ1-1; a weak D match, TRBD1 (5 bases). There are 14 residues in the CDR3. V was cut by 4 bases and J by 1 base, with 10 bases left in between. From germline, CDR1 is MGHRA and CDR2 YSYEKL.

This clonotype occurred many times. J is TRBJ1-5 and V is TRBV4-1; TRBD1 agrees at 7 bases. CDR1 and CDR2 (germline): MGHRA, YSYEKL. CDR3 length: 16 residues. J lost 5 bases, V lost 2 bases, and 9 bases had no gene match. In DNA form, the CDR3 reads TGCGCCAGCAGCCAACGGAGTACAGGGGACTATCAGCCCCAGCATTTT. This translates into CASSQRSTGDYQPQHF.

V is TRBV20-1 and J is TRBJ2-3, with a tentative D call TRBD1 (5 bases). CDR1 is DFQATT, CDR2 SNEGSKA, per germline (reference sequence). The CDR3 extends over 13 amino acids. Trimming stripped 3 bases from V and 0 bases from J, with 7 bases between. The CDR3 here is CSARTASTDTQYF. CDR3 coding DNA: TGCAGTGCTAGGACAGCTAGCACAGATACGCAGTATTTT.

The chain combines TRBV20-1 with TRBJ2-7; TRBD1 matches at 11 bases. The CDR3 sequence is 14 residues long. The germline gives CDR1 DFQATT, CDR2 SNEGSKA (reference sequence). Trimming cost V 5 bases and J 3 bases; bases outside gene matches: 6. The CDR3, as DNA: TGCAGTGCTGGACCGGGACAGGGGGACTACGAGCAGTACTTC. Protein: CSAGPGQGDYEQYF.

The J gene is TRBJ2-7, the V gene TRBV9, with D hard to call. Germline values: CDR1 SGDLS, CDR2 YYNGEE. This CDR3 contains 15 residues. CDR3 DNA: TGTGCTCCTCGCCCCGGGCCCCGTATACCCTACGAGCAGTACTTC. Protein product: CAPRPGPRIPYEQYF.

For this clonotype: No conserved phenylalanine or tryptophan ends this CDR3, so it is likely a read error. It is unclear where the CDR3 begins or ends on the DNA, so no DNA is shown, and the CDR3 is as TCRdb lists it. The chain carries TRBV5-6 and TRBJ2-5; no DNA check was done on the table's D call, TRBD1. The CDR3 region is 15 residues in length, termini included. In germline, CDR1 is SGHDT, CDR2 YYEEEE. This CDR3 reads CASSRDRAYGYTFGS.